These 9 T cell receptor beta chains share one sample of origin, sequenced in a study of cytomegalovirus exposure and HLA in healthy donors. Use of 60 Vbeta and 13 Jbeta primers characterized the PCR. Libraries were prepared by immunoSEQ multiplex PCR; TCRdb keeps only in-frame clonotypes and omits some of them. The sample holds under 200,000 clones, approximately 77% seen once. The sequenced sample consisted of PBMCs. These receptors all stem from a male donor in good health and CMV-seronegative.

The rearrangement links TRBV19 to TRBJ1-5; D is undetermined. Trimming took 3 bases from V and 8 from J, leaving 8 bases between them. The CDR3 totals 12 residues. Germline assignment: CDR1 LNHDA and CDR2 SQIVND (reference sequence). The CDR3 DNA reads as TGTGCCAGTAGTATTCCCCATGAGCCCCAGCATTTT. It specifies CASSIPHEPQHF.

This sequence joins TRBV25-1 and TRBJ2-1; TRBD1 matches 9 bases. CDR1 and CDR2 from the germline V gene are MGHDK and SYGVNS. J lost 9 bases, V lost 6 bases, and 6 bases had no gene match. The CDR3 is made up of 13 amino acids. CDR3 residues: CASRGTGLTEQFF. The CDR3 coding sequence is TGTGCCAGCAGAGGGACAGGGCTTACTGAGCAGTTCTTC.

V and J are TRBV5-5 and TRBJ2-2, with TRBD1 matching 8 bases. CDR1 is SGHKS and CDR2 is YYEKEE in the germline V gene (reference sequence). Losses at the gene ends were 5 bases for V and 3 bases for J; bases not matched to a gene: 9. This CDR3 contains 16 residues. The CDR3 loop reads CASRPLRGLDTGELFF. The CDR3 DNA reads as TGTGCCAGCAGACCACTCAGGGGGCTTGACACCGGGGAGCTGTTTTTT. The full variable domain, with the rest looked up from reference TRBV5-5 and TRBJ2-2, is DAGVTQSPTHLIKTRGQQVTLRCSPISGHKSVSWYQQVLGQGPQFIFQYYEKEERGRGNFPDRFSARQFPNYSSELNVNALLLGDSALYLCASRPLRGLDTGELFFGEGSRLTVL.

This chain connects TRBV21-1 to TRBJ1-3. TRBV21-1 constitutes a pseudogene. The CDR3 runs to 16 residues. CDR3 region: CASSKGPADSGNTIYF. CDR3 DNA: TGTGCCAGCAGCAAAGGTCCAGCGGACTCTGGAAACACCATATATTTT.

V and J are TRBV6-6 and TRBJ2-7; D gene unclear. V lost 4 bases, J lost 0 bases, and 7 bases lay in between. Germline V gene lookup returns CDR1 MNHNY and CDR2 SVGAGI (reference sequence). This CDR3 has 13 residues. For the CDR3, the DNA is TGTGCCAGCAGTTCGAGGAACTCCTACGAGCAGTACTTC. It encodes CASSSRNSYEQYF.

The chain employs TRBV5-1 and TRBJ2-3; 7 nucleotides match TRBD2. J was trimmed by 1 base and V by 1 base; bases with no gene match: 0. The germline CDR1 and CDR2 sequences are SGHRS and YFSETQ. This CDR3 has 14 amino acids. The CDR3 nucleotides read TGCGCCAGCAGCTTGCTAGCGGGCACAGATACGCAGTATTTT. It translates to CASSLLAGTDTQYF.

The chain links TRBV19 to TRBJ1-1; the match to TRBD1 covers 7 bases. Germline lookup yields CDR1 LNHDA and CDR2 SQIVND (reference sequence). The CDR3 totals 16 residues. V was pared by 4 bases and J by 0 bases, with 8 bases of the junction left unmatched. The CDR3 DNA is TGTGCCAGTAGTAAGGGGGCCCGACCACTGAACACTGAAGCTTTCTTT. As protein: CASSKGARPLNTEAFF.

The V call is TRBV6-4, the J call TRBJ2-2; the D is unclear. This CDR3 has 14 amino acids. V lost 9 bases to trimming and J lost 1 base, with 12 bases between them. CDR1 and CDR2 from the germline V gene are MRHNA and SNTAGT. DNA of the CDR3: TGTGCCAGTAGCCTGATCTGGAACACCGGGGAGCTGTTTTTT. Its protein product is CASSLIWNTGELFF.

The CDR3 here is CAWVTGTVTYNEQFF. CDR3 nucleotide sequence: TGTGCCTGGGTCACCGGGACAGTAACCTACAATGAGCAGTTCTTC. The V gene is TRBV30, the J gene TRBJ2-1, with 7 bases fitting TRBD1. Germline V lookup: CDR1 GTSNPN, CDR2 SVGIG (reference sequence). The CDR3 runs to 15 residues. The V gene end was trimmed by 5 bases and the J gene end by 2 bases; junction bases not matched to a gene: 9.